The source of this TCR beta chain is a study of T cell responses to AZD1222 COVID-19 vaccine (dated by TCRdb to the early 2020s). Regarding the complete study: A total of about 230 trial participants underwent TCR sequencing, of whom 207 received two doses of AZD1222 and 26 received two doses of the MenACWY control vaccine. Trial participants were enrolled into age subgroups of 18-55, 56-69 and 70-plus years, which contained 148, 28 and 57 TCR-sequenced participants, respectively.

Comments on this clone: Its antigen specificity is not known. No much larger clonotype is one base removed from it; base qualities were not supplied.

Study-wide conclusions, independent of this receptor: Because no day 14 peak-response samples were available, the repertoires could be characterized only after the peak T cell response. Conclusions about previously exposed vaccinees are limited, since just 5 or 6 AZD1222 recipients were seropositive for SARS-CoV-2 at baseline. The vaccine-associated CD4 TCRs covered the entire spike protein, and the dominant responses fell in regions 160-218 and 743-854. Reportedly, close to half of the unique spike-specific TCRs recognized epitopes lying outside the regions that are mutated in the B.1.351 and B.1.1.7 variants. The 56-69-year group was small, and its depth increase did not reach significance, likely because of low power. After two AZD1222 doses, spike-specific TCR breadth and depth were significantly higher than at day 0 and than in MenACWY recipients. Participants were mostly white British and included more females than males, and it was suggested by the authors that clonal diversity may have been underestimated.

In the paper's terms, the time point label means: baseline before first vaccination. The sample's treatment or condition label, decoded: meningococcal conjugate vaccine given as trial control. The vaccinee samples were drawn from two UK trials, COV001 and COV002, one of which was a single-blind randomized controlled phase 2/3 trial testing AZD1222 (ChAdOx1 nCoV-19) in healthy adults. For TCRbeta chain sequencing, PBMC samples were collected from trial participants at day 0 and at day 28 after the second dose. The CDR3 regions of human TCRbeta chains were analyzed by immunosequencing. The source study handled its data this way. TCRs in the repertoires were matched against a reference library of SARS-CoV-2-specific TCRs that had been generated with the MIRA antigen-specificity platform. Breadth meant the fraction of unique TCRs that were SARS-CoV-2-associated, whereas depth meant the fraction of total T cells that were SARS-CoV-2-associated. Using the MIRA data, each spike-specific TCR was assigned both to the spike region to which the TCR was reactive and to a CD4 or CD8 class. Log10-transformed breadth and depth values were compared by one-way ANOVA with Sidak's multiple comparisons tests. Not all clones reach the TCRdb copy of this immuneACCESS table, which keeps in-frame sequences only. Checked studies attribute under half of the gap to unresolved V genes and leave the rest unexplained. D and trimming were read from the DNA, whereas the V and J calls and clone size are those reported in that table. The table for this sample lists 120,000 to 150,000 clones; more than 70% of them were counted only once. Of the sample, 3% to 3.5% is held by the ten largest clones.

The germline V gene supplies CDR1 SGHTS and CDR2 YDEGEE. The CDR3 covers 15 residues, taking in both the cysteine and the phenylalanine. The entry retains the CDR3 DNA only, 45 bases that are in frame from base 1. V has 4 bases trimmed and J has 4 bases trimmed; junction bases matching no gene number 7. Sample: peripheral blood, taken on day 0 of MenACWY control vaccination. The sequence came from an adult in good health. This receptor chain uses TRBV5-8 and TRBJ2-3; 9 central bases correspond to TRBD1. The DNA reads as follows: TGTGCCAGCAGCCACCGGGACAGGGTTTCAGATACGCAGTATTTT. Translated, this is CASSHRDRVSDTQYF.